Here is one T cell receptor beta chain with its context. There is no known antigen for this receptor. No quality values exist for individual bases; no much larger clone is one base distant. The sample comes from a study of T cells in Graves' hyperthyroidism and ophthalmopathy (dated by TCRdb to the late 2010s). Background on the whole study: Peripheral blood was collected at initial diagnosis, before any treatment. Prospective prediction of ophthalmopathy was tested in an independent validation cohort consisting of some 20 hyperthyroidism patients and about 17 patients who later progressed to ophthalmopathy. To identify distinguishing TCR V-J signatures, a discovery cohort of 100 patients was used, comprising 43 with Graves' ophthalmopathy and around 57 with stable Graves' hyperthyroidism. In addition, the study compared T-cell repertoires in thyroid tissue and in blood from over 5 Graves' hyperthyroidism patients. The roughly 100 discovery patients were randomly divided into training and test sets at a 7:3 ratio. After sampling, hyperthyroidism patients received methimazole starting at 30 mg daily, and ophthalmopathy patients received high-dose intravenous methylprednisolone. The paper describes TCR Vbeta CDR3 sequencing of about 140 peripheral blood samples, made up of fewer than 50 ophthalmopathy patients, approximately 73 hyperthyroidism patients and 17 progressor patients. Here is what the overall study found, with its caveats: Sample size was not statistically predetermined, and investigators were not blinded to group allocation. In cross-validation, a model built on a 13 V-J signature told ophthalmopathy apart from stable hyperthyroidism with over 85% sensitivity and around 81% specificity, and in testing the same model reached 80%/75%. In validation, the model predicted progression to ophthalmopathy with just under 71% sensitivity and approximately 74% specificity, a median of roughly seven months before onset. Blood samples also contained most of the expanded thyroid clonotypes (frequency above 0.001), which suggests that blood repertoires may reflect thyroid immune responses.

Stable Graves' hyperthyroidism was defined as no progression to ophthalmopathy during 18 months of follow-up. Hyperthyroidism patients were newly diagnosed, had a disease duration of under 2 months, and were aged 18 to 65 years. Exclusion was applied to patients with uncontrolled infections, other autoimmune diseases, pregnancy or lactation. Diagnoses relied on clinical symptoms, serum thyroxine and TRAb, thyroid ultrasound and orbital computed tomography. PBMCs were separated from roughly 9.3 ml of fresh peripheral blood using Ficoll-Paque density gradient centrifugation. Total RNA was extracted using Trizol reagent, and RNA quality was assessed on an Agilent 2100 Bioanalyzer. Relative to germline, V is 0 bases shorter and J is 0 bases shorter, with 10 bases between their ends. As encoded in the germline V gene, CDR1 is ENHRY while CDR2 is SYGVKD. From its cysteine to its phenylalanine, the CDR3 spans 16 amino acids. Only the CDR3 DNA is retained, 48 bases long and in frame from the first base.

The TCR beta CDR3 regions were amplified from the RNA transcripts. The TCR CDR3 was subjected to a first round of RT-PCR using the HTBI primer set and the Qiagen OneStep RT-PCR kit. Libraries were constructed in a second round of multiplex PCR, after which size selection and purification were performed. Paired-end sequencing of the libraries was performed with 100 bp reads on an Illumina HiSeq2000. On the authors' methods: SOAPnuke was used to process the raw data, throwing out any read that contained adapters or uncalled bases, had a mean Phred below 15, or lacked an exact constant-primer or identifier match. COPE v1.2.5 was used to merge the high-quality paired reads, and each unique nucleotide sequence was defined as a clonotype. MiTCR v1.1 was used to align the clonotypes against IMGT TRBV, TRBD and TRBJ reference segments. The analysis was restricted to V-J combinations with a frequency above 0.0001, which together covered just over 98% of the repertoires. A TCS score was defined as the ratio of F50 (clonal expansion) to E x V (chaos), with BLOSUM62-based TCRdist applied between CDR3 peptides within each V-J. Welch's t-statistics and random forest reduced some 510 V-J features to roughly 13, which were used in a naive Bayes classifier (R e1071). TCRdb passed the public sequencing reads through fastp at Q25 and MiXCR, retaining productive beta sequences. Every CDR3 protein is listed once, alongside the most common genes and DNA of its rows. Clone size and V and J calls follow TCRdb, not the original study. The sample table shows over 650,000 distinct CDR3 sequences, and roughly 15% are seen once. Under 10% of the sample comes from the top ten.

Material for sequencing was blood. The rearrangement combines TRBV10-3 with TRBJ2-3; tentative D gene TRBD1, with 5 bases matching. The sequence was collected from a man aged 18 to 29 with Graves' hyperthyroidism. At the DNA level, the sequence is TGTGCCATCAGTGAGTCGGTGGGGCTCAGCACAGATACGCAGTATTTT. This translates into CAISESVGLSTDTQYF.